The present entry profiles one T cell receptor beta chain with its context. The V gene lost 0 bases and the J gene lost 6 bases, with 9 bases spanning the gap. This CDR3 region has 13 residues. Germline values: CDR1 SGHDT, CDR2 YYEEEE. This specimen comes from a study of control samples from healthy donors and cancer patients. Using immunoSEQ multiplex PCR, the repertoire was profiled, and TCRdb retains in-frame clones only, with some absent. This sample carries around 100,000 clones, over 75% of them seen once, and the ten largest clones take over 15%. This TCR derives from a woman between 50 and 59 years old in good health. Sequencing input: blood. This chain connects TRBV5-6 to TRBJ1-2; no definite D call. In DNA, the CDR3 is TGTGCCAGCAGCTTGGCTGGGGTGCATGGCTACACCTTC. Encoded protein: CASSLAGVHGYTF.